This TCR beta chain came from a study of PD-1 blockade in classical Hodgkin lymphoma. Study results and limitations: Baseline diversity in complete responders resembled that of newly diagnosed patients.

Regarding this clone: The antigen remains undetermined.

Sequencing was performed with immunoSEQ multiplex PCR; in TCRdb, only in-frame clones are kept and a portion is missing. The table lists about 9,500 clones, over 80% of them singletons. Documented time point: cycle 4 day 1 (C4D1), after more than five weeks of nivolumab. Brentuximab vedotin exposure varied among the patients, all of whom had relapsed after autologous stem cell transplantation. Magnetic depletion of unwanted cells isolated CD4+ T cells from thawed PBMCs. Trimming at V came to 3 bases and at J to 0 bases, leaving 1 base not matched to a gene. The CDR3 covers 15 residues. The germline gives CDR1 MNHNY, CDR2 SVGAGI (reference sequence).

This TCR derives from a human donor with classical Hodgkin lymphoma. The rearrangement uses TRBV6-6 and TRBJ2-3; TRBD2 agrees at 9 bases. The material sequenced was CD4+ T cells from blood, taken before the fourth cycle of nivolumab. CDR3 sequence (DNA): TGTGCCAGCAGTTATAGCGGGGGAAGCACAGATACGCAGTATTTT. Protein: CASSYSGGSTDTQYF.